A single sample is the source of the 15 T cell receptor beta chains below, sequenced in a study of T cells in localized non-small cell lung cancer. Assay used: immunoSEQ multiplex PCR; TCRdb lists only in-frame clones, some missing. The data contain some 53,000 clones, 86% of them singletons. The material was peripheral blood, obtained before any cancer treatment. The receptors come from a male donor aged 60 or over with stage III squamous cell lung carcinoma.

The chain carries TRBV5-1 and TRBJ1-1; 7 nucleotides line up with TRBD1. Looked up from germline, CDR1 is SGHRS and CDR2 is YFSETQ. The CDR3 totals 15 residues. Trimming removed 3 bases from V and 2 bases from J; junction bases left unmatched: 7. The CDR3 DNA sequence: TGCGCCAGCAGCTGGGGTGCAGGGGGTAACACTGAAGCTTTCTTT. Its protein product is CASSWGAGGNTEAFF.

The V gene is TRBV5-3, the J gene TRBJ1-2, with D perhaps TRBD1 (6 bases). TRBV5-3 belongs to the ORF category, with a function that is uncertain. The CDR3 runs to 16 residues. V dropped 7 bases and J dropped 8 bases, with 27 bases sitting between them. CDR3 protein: CARGMGHRASFGGYTF. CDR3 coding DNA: TGTGCCAGAGGAATGGGCCACAGGGCTTCCTTCGGGGGCTACACCTTC.

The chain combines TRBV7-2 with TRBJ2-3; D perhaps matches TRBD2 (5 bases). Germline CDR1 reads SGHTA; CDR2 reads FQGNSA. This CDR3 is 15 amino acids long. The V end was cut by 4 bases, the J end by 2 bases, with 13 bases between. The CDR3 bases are TGTGCCAGCAGCTCCCTAGGGAGACACACAGATACGCAGTATTTT. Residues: CASSSLGRHTDTQYF.

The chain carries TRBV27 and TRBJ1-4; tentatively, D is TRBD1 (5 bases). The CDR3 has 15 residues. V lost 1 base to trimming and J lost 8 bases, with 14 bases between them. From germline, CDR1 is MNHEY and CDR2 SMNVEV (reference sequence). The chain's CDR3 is CASSLLGPRIEKLFF. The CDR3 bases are TGTGCCAGCAGTTTATTGGGACCCCGCATCGAAAAACTGTTTTTT.

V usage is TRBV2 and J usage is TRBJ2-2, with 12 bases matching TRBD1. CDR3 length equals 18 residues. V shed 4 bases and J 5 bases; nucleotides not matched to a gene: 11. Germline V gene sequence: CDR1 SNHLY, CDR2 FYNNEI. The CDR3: CASSGPKGQGAATGELFF. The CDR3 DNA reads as TGTGCCAGCAGTGGTCCTAAGGGACAGGGGGCGGCAACCGGGGAGCTGTTTTTT.

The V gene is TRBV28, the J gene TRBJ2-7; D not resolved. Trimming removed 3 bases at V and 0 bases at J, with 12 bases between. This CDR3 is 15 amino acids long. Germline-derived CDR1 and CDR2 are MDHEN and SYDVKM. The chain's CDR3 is CASSFRQAYSYEQYF. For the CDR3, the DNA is TGTGCCAGCAGTTTCCGGCAGGCATACTCCTACGAGCAGTACTTC. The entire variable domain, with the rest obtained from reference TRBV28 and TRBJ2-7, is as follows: DVKVTQSSRYLVKRTGEKVFLECVQDMDHENMFWYRQDPGLGLRLIYFSYDVKMKEKGDIPEGYSVSREKKERFSLILESASTNQTSMYLCASSFRQAYSYEQYFGPGTRLTVT.

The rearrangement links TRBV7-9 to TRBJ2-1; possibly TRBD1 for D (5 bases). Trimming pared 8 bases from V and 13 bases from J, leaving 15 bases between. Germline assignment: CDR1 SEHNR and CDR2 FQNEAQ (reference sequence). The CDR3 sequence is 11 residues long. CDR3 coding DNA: TGTGCCAGCGGAATGGGGCAGGGACAGTTCTTC. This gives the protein CASGMGQGQFF.

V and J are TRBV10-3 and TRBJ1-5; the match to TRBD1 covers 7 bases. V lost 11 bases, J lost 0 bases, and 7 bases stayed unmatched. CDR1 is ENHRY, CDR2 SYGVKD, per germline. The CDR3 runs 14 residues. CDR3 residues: CAAGDSYSNQPQHF. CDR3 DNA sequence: TGTGCCGCGGGGGACAGCTATAGCAATCAGCCCCAGCATTTT.

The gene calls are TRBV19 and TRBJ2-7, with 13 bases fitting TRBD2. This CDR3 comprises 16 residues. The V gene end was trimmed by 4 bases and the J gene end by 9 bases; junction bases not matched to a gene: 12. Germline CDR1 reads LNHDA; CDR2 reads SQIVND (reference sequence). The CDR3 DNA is TGTGCCAGTAGTAGAATAAGGACTAGCGGGAGTGCGGCGCAGTACTTC. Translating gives CASSRIRTSGSAAQYF.

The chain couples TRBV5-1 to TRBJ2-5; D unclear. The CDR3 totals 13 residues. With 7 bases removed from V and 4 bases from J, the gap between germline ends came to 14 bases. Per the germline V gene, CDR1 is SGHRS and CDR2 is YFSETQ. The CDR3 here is CASSENPGETQYF. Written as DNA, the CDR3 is TGCGCCAGCTCGGAAAACCCGGGAGAGACCCAGTACTTC. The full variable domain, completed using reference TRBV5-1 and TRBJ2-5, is KAGVTQTPRYLIKTRGQQVTLSCSPISGHRSVSWYQQTPGQGLQFLFEYFSETQRNKGNFPGRFSGRQFSNSRSEMNVSTLELGDSALYLCASSENPGETQYFGPGTRLLVL.

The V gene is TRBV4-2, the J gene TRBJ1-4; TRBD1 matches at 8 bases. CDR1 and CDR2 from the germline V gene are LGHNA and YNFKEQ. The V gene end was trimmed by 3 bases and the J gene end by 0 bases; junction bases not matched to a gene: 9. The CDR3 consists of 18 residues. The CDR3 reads CASSHAPGTGPTNEKLFF. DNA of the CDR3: TGTGCCAGCAGCCACGCACCCGGGACAGGCCCAACTAATGAAAAACTGTTTTTT.

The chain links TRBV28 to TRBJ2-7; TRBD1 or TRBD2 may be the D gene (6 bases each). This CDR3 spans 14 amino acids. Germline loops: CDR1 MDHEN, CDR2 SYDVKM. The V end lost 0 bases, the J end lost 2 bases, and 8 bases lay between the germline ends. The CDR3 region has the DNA TGTGCCAGCAGTTTATGGGGGGGCACCTACGAGCAGTACTTC. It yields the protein CASSLWGGTYEQYF.

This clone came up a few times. CDR3 sequence reads: CASGMGNQETQYF. Written as DNA, the CDR3 is TGTGCTAGTGGTATGGGGAACCAAGAGACCCAGTACTTC. The chain has TRBV12-5 and TRBJ2-5, with D uncertain. CDR1 and CDR2 from the germline V gene are LGHNT and FRNRAP. There are 13 residues in the CDR3. V was shortened by 5 bases and J by 0 bases, with 7 bases between the two germline ends. Together with reference TRBV12-5 and TRBJ2-5, the CDR3 gives the full variable domain: DARVTQTPRHKVTEMGQEVTMRCQPILGHNTVFWYRQTMMQGLELLAYFRNRAPLDDSGMPKDRFSAEMPDATLATLKIQPSEPRDSAVYFCASGMGNQETQYFGPGTRLLVL.

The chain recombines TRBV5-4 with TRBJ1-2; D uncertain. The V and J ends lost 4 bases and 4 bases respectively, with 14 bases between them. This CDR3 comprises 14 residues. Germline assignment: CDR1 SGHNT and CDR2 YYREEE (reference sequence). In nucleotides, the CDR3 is TGTGCCAGCAGCCCCGATCGGGTCGGCTATGGCTACACCTTC. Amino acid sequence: CASSPDRVGYGYTF.

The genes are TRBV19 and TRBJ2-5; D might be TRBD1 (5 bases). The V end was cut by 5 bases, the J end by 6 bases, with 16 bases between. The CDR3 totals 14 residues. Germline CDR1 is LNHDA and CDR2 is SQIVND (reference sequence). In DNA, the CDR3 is TGTGCCAGTAGTTCCCAGGGTCAGGTTAAGACCCAGTACTTC. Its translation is CASSSQGQVKTQYF. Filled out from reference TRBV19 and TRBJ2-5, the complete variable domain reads DGGITQSPKYLFRKEGQNVTLSCEQNLNHDAMYWYRQDPGQGLRLIYYSQIVNDFQKGDIAEGYSVSREKKESFPLTVTSAQKNPTAFYLCASSSQGQVKTQYFGPGTRLLVL.